Listed here are 31 T cell receptor beta chains from one sample, sequenced in a study of beta chain features in type 1 diabetes. cDNA synthesis used the whole RNA isolate, giving expressed TCRB sequences. Method: immunoSEQ multiplex PCR; TCRdb's copy keeps in-frame clones and lacks some. The sample yields 250,000 to 300,000 clones, under 8.5% seen once. The sequenced material came from central memory CD4+ T cells from blood. The receptor set was obtained from a young woman in good health.

V gene TRBV6-6 combines with J gene TRBJ1-4; D unclear. The V gene's germline CDR1 is MNHNY and CDR2 SVGAGI (reference sequence). The germline V and J ends were trimmed by 5 bases and 7 bases, with 20 bases remaining between them. This CDR3 region has 16 residues. The CDR3 nucleotides read TGTGCCAGCAGTACCACAAGTAGTCGTTTACGTGAAAAACTGTTTTTT. The encoded protein is CASSTTSSRLREKLFF.

This chain joins TRBV20-1 and TRBJ1-1; TRBD1 is a possible D gene (6 bases). V lost 6 bases and J lost 6, with 11 bases in between. This CDR3 has 11 residues. Per the germline V gene, CDR1 is DFQATT and CDR2 is SNEGSKA (reference sequence). The CDR3 is CSAHRVSEAFF. CDR3 in DNA: TGCAGTGCGCACAGGGTGTCTGAAGCTTTCTTT.

This clone has at least ten counts. At the DNA level, this CDR3 is encoded by other sequences in the same sample as well. The chain carries TRBV2 and TRBJ2-4, with 8 nucleotides matching TRBD1. This CDR3 has 11 residues. Germline values: CDR1 SNHLY, CDR2 FYNNEI. V gave up 8 bases and J gave up 10 bases; unmatched junction bases: 4. The CDR3 DNA is TGTGCCAGCGGACAGGGACCGATTCAGTACTTC. Protein product: CASGQGPIQYF.

This clone has a count of ten or more. The CDR3 is CSVGVSGADTQYF. The CDR3 DNA is TGCAGCGTTGGGGTCAGTGGGGCAGATACGCAGTATTTT. The chain links TRBV29-1 to TRBJ2-3; D call uncertain. The CDR3 is made up of 13 amino acids. Per the germline V gene, CDR1 is SQVTM and CDR2 is ANQGSEA. V shed 4 bases and J shed 4 bases, with 12 bases lying between them.

This clone showed up just a few times. The CDR3 DNA is TGTGCCAGTAGTTCCCAGTGGAACACTGAAGCTTTCTTT. It specifies CASSSQWNTEAFF. This rearrangement joins TRBV19 to TRBJ1-1, with no clear D. Germline CDR1 LNHDA, CDR2 SQIVND (reference sequence). CDR3 length: 13 residues. Trimming took 5 bases from V and 1 from J, leaving 8 bases between them.

Many counts were recorded for this clone. CDR3 DNA: TGTGCCAGCAGCTTAGTTATGGGGTTGGGTGCTTTCTTT. It translates to CASSLVMGLGAFF. The chain carries TRBV7-9 and TRBJ1-1; no clear D gene. V shed 1 base and J shed 11 bases, with 14 bases lying between them. The germline V gene encodes CDR1 SEHNR and CDR2 FQNEAQ (reference sequence). This CDR3 has 13 amino acids.

This clone was counted at least ten times. The V gene is TRBV2, the J gene TRBJ2-1; 7 bases line up with TRBD1. The germline CDR1 and CDR2 sequences are SNHLY and FYNNEI. With V trimmed by 7 bases and J by 3 bases, 6 bases remained unmatched. CDR3 length: 14 residues. CDR3 in DNA: TGTGCCAGCATCCGGGACAGAGGCTACAATGAGCAGTTCTTC. As protein: CASIRDRGYNEQFF.

The V gene is TRBV4-3, the J gene TRBJ1-1; tentatively, D is TRBD1 (5 bases). CDR3 length: 18 amino acids. Trimming pared 0 bases from V and 1 base from J, leaving 18 bases between. Germline assignment: CDR1 LGHNA and CDR2 YSLEER. This chain's CDR3 is CASSQDGGRELWNTEAFF. The CDR3 region has the DNA TGCGCCAGCAGCCAAGATGGCGGCAGGGAATTATGGAACACTGAAGCTTTCTTT.

Only a few counts were recorded for this clone. V is TRBV5-1 and J is TRBJ1-3; no firm D call. Germline V gene lookup returns CDR1 SGHRS and CDR2 YFSETQ. Trimming shortened V by 5 bases and J by 2 bases, and 11 bases separated the two germline ends. The CDR3 loop spans 14 amino acids. The CDR3 DNA follows: TGCGCCAGCAGGCCGGTGGAGGCTGGAAACACCATATATTTT. This translates into CASRPVEAGNTIYF.

The chain is built from TRBV28 and TRBJ2-5; 12 bases match TRBD2. The CDR3 extends over 18 amino acids. V trimming: 3 bases; J trimming: 3 bases; junction bases outside the gene matches: 11. CDR1 and CDR2 from the germline V gene are MDHEN and SYDVKM. The CDR3 sequence is CASSFWTSGDDQEETQYF. CDR3 nucleotides: TGTGCCAGCAGTTTCTGGACTAGCGGGGACGACCAGGAAGAGACCCAGTACTTC.

This clone was found a few times. V and J are TRBV7-8 and TRBJ2-5; possibly TRBD1 or TRBD2 for D (5 bases each). The germline CDR1 and CDR2 sequences are SGHVS and FQNEAQ. The CDR3 extends over 17 amino acids. The V gene lost 2 bases and the J gene lost 5 bases, with 21 bases spanning the gap. DNA for the CDR3: TGTGCCAGCAGCTTAATGGGGACCCACCCAGGGCCGGAGACCCAGTACTTC. Amino acid sequence: CASSLMGTHPGPETQYF.

This clone was detected ten times or more. J is TRBJ1-5 and V is TRBV6-6, with 9 nucleotides matching TRBD1. This CDR3 contains 15 residues. Germline V gene sequence: CDR1 MNHNY, CDR2 SVGAGI (reference sequence). The V segment lost 0 bases and the J segment 5 bases; nucleotides outside the gene matches: 2. CDR3 in amino acids: CASSYSTGGYQPQHF. The CDR3 nucleotides read TGTGCCAGCAGTTACTCGACAGGGGGTTATCAGCCCCAGCATTTT.

In this sample, this clone turned up many times. V and J are TRBV5-4 and TRBJ2-5, with D possibly being TRBD1 (5 bases). Germline CDR1 and CDR2: SGHNT and YYREEE (reference sequence). This CDR3 comprises 14 residues. Trimming shortened V by 0 bases and J by 1 base, and 7 bases separated the two germline ends. CDR3 in DNA: TGTGCCAGCAGCTTGGCGCAGGGCCAAGAGACCCAGTACTTC. Protein sequence: CASSLAQGQETQYF.

This clone was counted only a few times. V and J are TRBV30 and TRBJ2-5; TRBD2 matches 8 bases. J gave up 4 bases and V 0 bases, and 4 bases lay outside the gene matches. Germline CDR1 GTSNPN, CDR2 SVGIG (reference sequence). The CDR3 runs to 14 residues. CDR3 sequence: CAWSVRGGLETQYF. The CDR3 DNA reads as TGTGCCTGGAGTGTACGGGGGGGGTTAGAGACCCAGTACTTC. Variable domain in full (rest from reference TRBV30 and TRBJ2-5): SQTIHQWPATLVQPVGSPLSLECTVEGTSNPNLYWYRQAAGRGLQLLFYSVGIGQISSEVPQNLSASRPQDRQFILSSKKLLLSDSGFYLCAWSVRGGLETQYFGPGTRLLVL.

This chain connects TRBV28 to TRBJ2-1, with 12 bases aligning to TRBD1. The CDR3 covers 15 residues. V lost 2 bases, J lost 9 bases, and 5 bases stayed unmatched. Germline values: CDR1 MDHEN, CDR2 SYDVKM. CDR3 nucleotides: TGTGCCAGCAGTTTAGGGACAGGGGGCCGGGGTGAGCAGTTCTTC. It encodes CASSLGTGGRGEQFF. The whole variable domain, remainder taken from reference TRBV28 and TRBJ2-1, is DVKVTQSSRYLVKRTGEKVFLECVQDMDHENMFWYRQDPGLGLRLIYFSYDVKMKEKGDIPEGYSVSREKKERFSLILESASTNQTSMYLCASSLGTGGRGEQFFGPGTRLTVL.

This clone was picked up many times. This rearrangement joins TRBV2 to TRBJ1-5, with D maybe TRBD1 (5 bases). This CDR3 spans 14 amino acids. V was clipped by 8 bases and J by 6 bases, with 17 bases between them. The V gene's germline CDR1 is SNHLY and CDR2 FYNNEI. CDR3 sequence reads: CASRDSFSGQPQHF. Here the CDR3 DNA reads TGTGCCAGCCGGGACTCTTTTTCCGGTCAGCCCCAGCATTTT. Full variable domain (missing parts from reference TRBV2 and TRBJ1-5): EPEVTQTPSHQVTQMGQEVILRCVPISNHLYFYWYRQILGQKVEFLVSFYNNEISEKSEIFDDQFSVERPDGSNFTLKIRSTKLEDSAMYFCASRDSFSGQPQHFGDGTRLSIL.

This clone was detected ten times or more. J is TRBJ2-7 and V is TRBV5-4; no clear D gene. V shed 3 bases and J shed 4 bases, with 14 bases lying between them. The CDR3 contains 14 residues. Germline loops: CDR1 SGHNT, CDR2 YYREEE (reference sequence). Here the CDR3 reads CASSSSLNRYEQYF. The CDR3 DNA follows: TGTGCCAGCAGCTCAAGCTTAAACCGGTACGAGCAGTACTTC.

This clone was seen a few times. The gene calls are TRBV5-6 and TRBJ1-2, with 7 bases identical to TRBD1. Trimming removed 1 base from V and 2 bases from J; junction bases left unmatched: 2. The CDR3 totals 14 residues. CDR1 is SGHDT, CDR2 YYEEEE, per germline. CDR3 DNA: TGTGCCAGCAGCTTGACAGGGGCGAACTATGGCTACACCTTC. It translates to CASSLTGANYGYTF.

This clone was detected only a few times. The chain couples TRBV7-9 to TRBJ2-3, with D possibly being TRBD2 (5 bases). This CDR3 region has 15 residues. V dropped 1 base and J dropped 0 bases, with 8 bases sitting between them. Germline CDR1 is SEHNR and CDR2 is FQNEAQ (reference sequence). CDR3 nucleotide sequence: TGTGCCAGCAGCTTAGGGAGGCGGAGCACAGATACGCAGTATTTT. Translated, it gives CASSLGRRSTDTQYF.

The chain employs TRBV15 and TRBJ2-2, with no clear D. The CDR3 sequence is 12 residues long. V was pared by 4 bases and J by 4 bases, with 4 bases between. Germline CDR1 reads LNHNV; CDR2 reads YYDKDF (reference sequence). In DNA form, the CDR3 reads TGTGCCACCAGCACGGTCACCGGGGAGCTGTTTTTT. Translating it yields CATSTVTGELFF. Complete variable domain (other parts from reference TRBV15 and TRBJ2-2): DAMVIQNPRYQVTQFGKPVTLSCSQTLNHNVMYWYQQKSSQAPKLLFHYYDKDFNNEADTPDNFQSRRPNTSFCFLDIRSPGLGDTAMYLCATSTVTGELFFGEGSRLTVL.

On this clone: Since a much larger clone is just one base distant, this may be a read error. CDR3 loop: CASSHSGNTIYF. CDR3 bases: TGTGCCAGCAGCCATTCTGGAAACACCATATATTTT. The chain carries TRBV11-2 and TRBJ1-3; no firm D call. Germline V lookup: CDR1 SGHAT, CDR2 FQNNGV. With 5 bases removed from V and 1 base from J, the gap between germline ends came to 3 bases. This CDR3 is built from 12 residues. The complete variable domain, with remaining parts taken from reference TRBV11-2 and TRBJ1-3, reads EAGVAQSPRYKIIEKRQSVAFWCNPISGHATLYWYQQILGQGPKLLIQFQNNGVVDDSQLPKDRFSAERLKGVDSTLKIQPAKLEDSAVYLCASSHSGNTIYFGEGSWLTVV.

The chain joins TRBV5-4 to TRBJ2-3; a weak D match, TRBD2 (5 bases). Germline V gene lookup returns CDR1 SGHNT and CDR2 YYREEE (reference sequence). The CDR3 contains 13 residues. V was cut by 0 bases and J by 6 bases, with 8 bases left in between. The CDR3 loop reads CASSLELVDTQYF. The CDR3 DNA follows: TGTGCCAGCAGCTTGGAACTAGTCGATACGCAGTATTTT.

This clone was seen repeatedly, ten times or more. This chain joins TRBV7-9 and TRBJ1-1; tentative D call: TRBD1 (5 bases). CDR1 and CDR2 (germline): SEHNR, FQNEAQ (reference sequence). There are 14 residues in the CDR3. The germline V and J ends were trimmed by 6 bases and 4 bases, with 15 bases remaining between them. The CDR3 bases are TGTGCCAGCAGTGACAGACTAATTCGCACTGAAGCTTTCTTT. Amino acid sequence: CASSDRLIRTEAFF.

This clone was observed a few times. The chain is built from TRBV2 and TRBJ1-4; no definite D call. This CDR3 region has 14 residues. Germline V gene lookup returns CDR1 SNHLY and CDR2 FYNNEI. V dropped 4 bases and J dropped 4 bases, with 10 bases sitting between them. The CDR3 reads CASSVYGRNEKLFF. The CDR3 DNA reads TGTGCCAGCAGTGTATACGGCCGTAATGAAAAACTGTTTTTT.

This clone has only a few counts. The chain employs TRBV2 and TRBJ1-1; no firm D call. The germline V gene has CDR1 SNHLY and CDR2 FYNNEI. The V gene lost 5 bases and the J gene lost 2 bases, with 9 bases spanning the gap. The length of the CDR3 is 13 residues. The CDR3 region is CASSPPFNTEAFF. The DNA for the CDR3 is TGTGCCAGCAGTCCTCCTTTTAACACTGAAGCTTTCTTT.

This clone was counted many times. This chain uses TRBV13 with TRBJ2-1; the D is unclear. There are 13 residues in the CDR3. Germline V gives CDR1 PRHDT, CDR2 FYEKMQ (reference sequence). The V and J ends lost 5 bases and 7 bases respectively, with 12 bases between them. The DNA for the CDR3 is TGTGCCAGCAGCCCACCCGTCGGGAATGAGCAGTTCTTC. Its translation: CASSPPVGNEQFF. Based on the CDR3 plus reference TRBV13 and TRBJ2-1, the full variable domain is AAGVIQSPRHLIKEKRETATLKCYPIPRHDTVYWYQQGPGQDPQFLISFYEKMQSDKGSIPDRFSAQQFSDYHSELNMSSLELGDSALYFCASSPPVGNEQFFGPGTRLTVL.

Only a few counts were recorded for this clone. The chain couples TRBV5-1 to TRBJ2-7; TRBD1 matches at 8 bases. The J segment lost 3 bases and the V segment lost 2 bases, leaving 4 bases of the junction unmatched. Germline V lookup: CDR1 SGHRS, CDR2 YFSETQ. The length of the CDR3 is 14 residues. CDR3 sequence reads: CASSLTTGGYEQYF. The CDR3, as DNA: TGCGCCAGCAGCTTAACTACAGGGGGCTACGAGCAGTACTTC.

This clone was observed a handful of times. The rearrangement links TRBV7-9 to TRBJ2-2; D ambiguous. From germline, CDR1 is SEHNR and CDR2 FQNEAQ (reference sequence). V gave up 7 bases and J gave up 3 bases, with 15 bases separating them. The CDR3 has 15 residues. This CDR3 is CASTVWGSDTGELFF. The CDR3 DNA reads as TGTGCCAGCACGGTATGGGGTAGTGACACCGGGGAGCTGTTTTTT. Together with reference TRBV7-9 and TRBJ2-2, the CDR3 gives the full variable domain: DTGVSQNPRHKITKRGQNVTFRCDPISEHNRLYWYRQTLGQGPEFLTYFQNEAQLEKSRLLSDRFSAERPKGSFSTLEIQRTEQGDSAMYLCASTVWGSDTGELFFGEGSRLTVL.

The gene calls are TRBV5-4 and TRBJ1-6; D is unresolved. This CDR3 is built from 15 residues. The germline V and J ends were trimmed by 4 bases and 10 bases, with 18 bases remaining between them. Germline lookup yields CDR1 SGHNT and CDR2 YYREEE (reference sequence). For the CDR3, the DNA is TGTGCCAGCAGCACAGCTATGTCTGTTGGATCACCCCTCCACTTT. Amino acids: CASSTAMSVGSPLHF.

This clone was counted ten times or more. The J gene is TRBJ1-2, the V gene TRBV14; the match to TRBD1 covers 11 bases. The V gene end was trimmed by 3 bases and the J gene end by 6 bases; junction bases not matched to a gene: 9. Germline values: CDR1 SGHDN, CDR2 FVKESK. The CDR3 loop spans 16 amino acids. This CDR3 reads CASSHLTGTGGDGYTF. Written as DNA, the CDR3 is TGTGCCAGCAGCCACCTAACCGGGACAGGGGGAGATGGCTACACCTTC. Combining the CDR3 with reference TRBV14 and TRBJ1-2 gives the whole variable domain EAGVTQFPSHSVIEKGQTVTLRCDPISGHDNLYWYRRVMGKEIKFLLHFVKESKQDESGMPNNRFLAERTGGTYSTLKVQPAELEDSGVYFCASSHLTGTGGDGYTFGSGTRLTVV.

This clone was seen more than once but under ten times. The gene calls are TRBV4-1 and TRBJ2-3; 7 nucleotides align to TRBD2. CDR1 MGHRA and CDR2 YSYEKL come from the germline V gene. CDR3 size: 18 residues. V shed 1 base, J shed 3 bases, and the junction held 13 bases outside the gene matches. The CDR3 sequence: CASSQGVWREIGTDTQYF. The CDR3 DNA is TGCGCCAGCAGCCAAGGAGTCTGGCGGGAGATTGGGACAGATACGCAGTATTTT.